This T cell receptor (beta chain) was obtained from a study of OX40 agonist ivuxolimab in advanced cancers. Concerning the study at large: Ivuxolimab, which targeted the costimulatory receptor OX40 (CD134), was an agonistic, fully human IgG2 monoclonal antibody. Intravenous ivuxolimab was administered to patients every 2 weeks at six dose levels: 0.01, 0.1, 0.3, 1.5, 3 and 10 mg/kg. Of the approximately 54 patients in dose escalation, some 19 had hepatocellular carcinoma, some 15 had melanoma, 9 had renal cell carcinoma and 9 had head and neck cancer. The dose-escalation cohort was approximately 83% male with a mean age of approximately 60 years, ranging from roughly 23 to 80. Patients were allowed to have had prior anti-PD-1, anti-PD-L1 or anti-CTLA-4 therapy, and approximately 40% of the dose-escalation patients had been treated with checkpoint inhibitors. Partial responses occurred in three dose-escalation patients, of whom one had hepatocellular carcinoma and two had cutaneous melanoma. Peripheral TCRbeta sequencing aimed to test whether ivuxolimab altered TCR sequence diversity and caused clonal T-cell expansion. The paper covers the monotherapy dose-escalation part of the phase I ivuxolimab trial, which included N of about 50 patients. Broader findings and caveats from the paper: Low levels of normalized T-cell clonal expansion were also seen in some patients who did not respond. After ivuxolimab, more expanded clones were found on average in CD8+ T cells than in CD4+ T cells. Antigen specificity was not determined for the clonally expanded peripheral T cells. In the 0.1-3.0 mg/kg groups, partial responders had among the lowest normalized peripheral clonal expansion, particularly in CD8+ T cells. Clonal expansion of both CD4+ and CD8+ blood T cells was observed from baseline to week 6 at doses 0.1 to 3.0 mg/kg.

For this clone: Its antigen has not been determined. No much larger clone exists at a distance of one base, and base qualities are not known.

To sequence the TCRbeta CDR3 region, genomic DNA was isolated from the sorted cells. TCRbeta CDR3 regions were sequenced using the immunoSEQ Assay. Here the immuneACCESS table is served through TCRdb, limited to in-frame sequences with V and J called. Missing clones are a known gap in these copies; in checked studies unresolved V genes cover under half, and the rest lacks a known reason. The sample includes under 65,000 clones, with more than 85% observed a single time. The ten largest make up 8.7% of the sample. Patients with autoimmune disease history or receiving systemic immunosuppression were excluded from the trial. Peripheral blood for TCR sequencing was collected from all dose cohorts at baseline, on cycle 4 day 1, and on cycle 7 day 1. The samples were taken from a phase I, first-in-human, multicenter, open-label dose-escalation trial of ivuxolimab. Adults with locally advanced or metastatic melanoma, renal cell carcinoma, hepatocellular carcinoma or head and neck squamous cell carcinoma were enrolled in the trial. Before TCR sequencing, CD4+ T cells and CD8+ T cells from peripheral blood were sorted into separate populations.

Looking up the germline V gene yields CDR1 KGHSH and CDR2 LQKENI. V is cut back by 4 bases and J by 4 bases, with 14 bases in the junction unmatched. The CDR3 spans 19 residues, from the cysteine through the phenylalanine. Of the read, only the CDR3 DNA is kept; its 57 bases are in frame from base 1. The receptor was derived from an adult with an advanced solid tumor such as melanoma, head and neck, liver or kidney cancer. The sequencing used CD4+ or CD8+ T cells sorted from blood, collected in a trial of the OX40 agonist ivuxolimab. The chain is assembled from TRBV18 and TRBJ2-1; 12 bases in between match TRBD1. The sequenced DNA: TGTGCCAGCTCACTATCCGGGACAGGGGGCGGCGGGCTTTACAATGAGCAGTTCTTC. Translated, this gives CASSLSGTGGGGLYNEQFF.